Presented here are 22 T cell receptor beta chains from one specimen sequenced in a study of blood T cells in healthy people across ages. Then a second PCR, running about 6 to 12 cycles, was carried out with a sample-barcoded 5' primer and a J-beta primer mix. TCRdb re-analysed the 5' RACE reads in MiXCR, keeping a single row per CDR3 protein. This repertoire shows some 920,000 distinct CDR3 sequences, roughly 47% found once; its top ten account for 20% to 25%. The sample was blood. These receptors came from a woman aged 60-70 years in good health.

The chain has TRBV9 and TRBJ1-1; unclear D gene. V was cut by 4 bases and J by 10 bases, with 20 bases left in between. Germline CDR1 SGDLS, CDR2 YYNGEE. This CDR3 region has 14 residues. The CDR3 sequence: CASSLSGVQTGAFF. In DNA, the CDR3 is TGTGCCAGCAGCCTAAGTGGGGTACAGACGGGAGCTTTCTTT.

In the case of this clonotype: This may be a read error: a much more frequent sequence differs by one nucleotide. The gene calls are TRBV29-1 and TRBJ2-7, with D tentatively TRBD1 (6 bases). The germline V and J ends were trimmed by 4 bases and 6 bases, with 13 bases remaining between them. From germline, CDR1 is SQVTM and CDR2 ANQGSEA. The CDR3 loop spans 12 amino acids. CDR3 loop: CSVGGTPCEQYF. CDR3 coding DNA: TGCAGCGTTGGGGGGACACCCTGCGAGCAGTACTTC.

The genes are TRBV2 and TRBJ2-3, with TRBD2 identical over 11 bases. Germline V CDR1 and CDR2: SNHLY, FYNNEI. The V and J ends lost 10 bases and 3 bases, in that order; junction bases with no gene match: 15. This CDR3 has 17 residues. CDR3 DNA sequence: TGTGCCATCCGCGGACTAGCGGGTATCCTGAGTACAGATACGCAGTATTTT. Its protein is CAIRGLAGILSTDTQYF.

This clonotype was seen only a few times. The rearrangement joins TRBV29-1 to TRBJ2-7; either TRBD1 or TRBD2 may fit D (5 bases each). The germline V gene has CDR1 SQVTM and CDR2 ANQGSEA. This CDR3 spans 12 amino acids. Between the trimmed V and J ends, which lost 4 bases and 4 bases, there was a span of 11 bases. DNA for the CDR3: TGCAGCGTTGGTAGGGGCGGGTACGAGCAGTACTTC. Protein: CSVGRGGYEQYF.

This clonotype was counted a few times. V and J are TRBV2 and TRBJ2-3, with TRBD2 matching over 13 bases. CDR1 is SNHLY, CDR2 FYNNEI, per germline. Germline trimming cut 8 bases from V and 3 bases from J; bases unmatched to any gene: 5. The CDR3 sequence is 15 residues long. The CDR3 loop is CASLRTSGSTDTQYF. The CDR3 coding sequence is TGTGCCAGCCTTAGGACTAGCGGGAGTACAGATACGCAGTATTTT.

This chain links TRBV7-7 with TRBJ2-5; 8 bases match TRBD1. This CDR3 is 16 amino acids long. CDR1 SSHAT and CDR2 FNYEAQ come from the germline V gene (reference sequence). V dropped 8 bases and J dropped 4; count of bases not matched to a gene: 15. CDR3 nucleotide sequence: TGTGCCAGCTCGGGCGGGACCAGGGGGCCAGGAGAGACCCAGTACTTC. The encoded protein is CASSGGTRGPGETQYF.

This chain joins TRBV9 and TRBJ2-1; 11 bases line up with TRBD2. The CDR3 has 17 residues. CDR1 SGDLS and CDR2 YYNGEE come from the germline V gene. Trimming took 0 bases from V and 4 from J; bases not matched to a gene: 6. The CDR3 DNA sequence: TGTGCCAGCAGCGTAGATCCTACTAGCGGGAGTTACAATGAGCAGTTCTTC. This translates into CASSVDPTSGSYNEQFF. Based on the CDR3 plus reference TRBV9 and TRBJ2-1, the full variable domain is DSGVTQTPKHLITATGQRVTLRCSPRSGDLSVYWYQQSLDQGLQFLIQYYNGEERAKGNILERFSAQQFPDLHSELNLSSLELGDSALYFCASSVDPTSGSYNEQFFGPGTRLTVL.

About this clonotype itself: A much larger clone sits a single nucleotide away, making a read error possible. The V call is TRBV24-1, the J call TRBJ2-5; a weak D match, TRBD1 (5 bases). Germline CDR1 KGHDR, CDR2 SFDVKD. CDR3 length: 15 amino acids. The CDR3 spells CATSDGKGLQGTQYF. In DNA, the CDR3 is TGTGCCACCAGTGATGGCAAGGGGTTGCAAGGGACCCAGTACTTC.

The J gene is TRBJ2-5, the V gene TRBV5-4, with 10 bases lining up with TRBD2. J lost 4 bases, V lost 1 base, and 4 bases had no gene match. CDR1 and CDR2 (germline): SGHNT, YYREEE (reference sequence). The CDR3 runs 15 residues. CDR3 bases: TGTGCCAGCAGCTTGACTAGCGGGGTGGGAGAGACCCAGTACTTC. Protein sequence: CASSLTSGVGETQYF.

This clonotype was counted a few times. The gene calls are TRBV5-6 and TRBJ2-4, with 12 positions matching TRBD2. The DNA end favors TRBJ2-7, so the J call may be wrong. CDR3 length: 16 residues. In germline, CDR1 is SGHDT, CDR2 YYEEEE. The CDR3 region is CASSVGLAGRTGEQYF. The CDR3 DNA reads as TGTGCCAGCAGCGTCGGACTAGCGGGGAGAACGGGCGAGCAGTACTTC.

The CDR3 is CASSEAGGTYEQYF. The CDR3 coding sequence is TGTGCCAGCAGTGAAGCGGGAGGGACCTACGAGCAGTACTTC. This chain links TRBV2 with TRBJ2-7; 7 bases align to TRBD2. Per germline, CDR1 SNHLY and CDR2 FYNNEI. The ends lost 0 bases at V and 2 bases at J; junction bases unmatched: 1. The CDR3 length is 14 residues.

This clonotype appeared many times. CDR3 nucleotides: TGCAGCGTTGAAGGCACTAGCGGGAGCCTTAGCTCCTACGAGCAGTACTTC. It yields the protein CSVEGTSGSLSSYEQYF. The chain has TRBV29-1 and TRBJ2-7, with 11 bases fitting TRBD2. CDR1 and CDR2 from the germline V gene are SQVTM and ANQGSEA. V shed 1 base and J 0 bases; nucleotides not matched to a gene: 8. The CDR3 covers 17 residues.

This chain joins TRBV29-1 and TRBJ1-1; no firm D call. Germline V gene data show CDR1 as SQVTM and CDR2 as ANQGSEA. With 4 bases removed from V and 4 bases from J, the gap between germline ends came to 4 bases. The CDR3 runs to 10 residues. CDR3 nucleotides: TGCAGCGTTGTATTCACTGAAGCTTTCTTT. This sequence encodes CSVVFTEAFF.

As regards this clonotype: Relative to the germline gene, one junction end is altered; a read error may explain this. The DNA for the CDR3 is TGTGTCAGCAGTAATAGCGGTTACGAGCAGTACTTC. Protein product: CVSSNSGYEQYF. The chain recombines TRBV27 with TRBJ2-7; weak D call: TRBD2 (6 bases). There are 12 residues in the CDR3. Germline V gene lookup returns CDR1 MNHEY and CDR2 SMNVEV (reference sequence).

The chain employs TRBV29-1 and TRBJ2-1, with D uncertain. This CDR3 spans 13 amino acids. Trimming took off 4 bases at V and 4 bases at J, with 11 bases between the two ends. Germline lookup yields CDR1 SQVTM and CDR2 ANQGSEA. CDR3 region: CSVARAGYNEQFF. DNA for the CDR3: TGCAGCGTTGCCCGAGCTGGGTACAATGAGCAGTTCTTC.

This chain links TRBV28 with TRBJ2-5; no clear D. Germline CDR1 MDHEN, CDR2 SYDVKM. V lost 6 bases to trimming and J lost 3 bases, with 8 bases between them. The length of the CDR3 is 12 residues. In DNA form, the CDR3 reads TGTGCCAGCAGCGGGCAGGAAGAGACCCAGTACTTC. Amino acids: CASSGQEETQYF.

The table lists this clonotype with a few counts. The V and J genes are TRBV6-2 or TRBV6-3 and TRBJ1-1; the D gene is possibly TRBD1 (5 bases). Germline V lookup: CDR1 MNHEY, CDR2 SVGEGT. V shed 5 bases and J shed 4 bases, with 17 bases lying between them. There are 15 residues in the CDR3. The CDR3 is CASSKRTLGATEAFF. The CDR3 DNA sequence: TGTGCCAGCAGTAAACGGACACTCGGGGCCACTGAAGCTTTCTTT.

This rearrangement joins TRBV20-1 to TRBJ2-5, with D hard to call. The J call may not be correct, given that the DNA end is closer to TRBJ2-7. The CDR3 has 14 residues. Germline V gene data show CDR1 as DFQATT and CDR2 as SNEGSKA (reference sequence). Here the CDR3 reads CSARDLGLSYEQYF. The CDR3, as DNA: TGCAGTGCTAGAGATTTGGGGTTATCCTACGAGCAGTACTTC.

Only a few counts were recorded for this clonotype. The rearrangement joins TRBV29-1 to TRBJ2-5; the D is unclear. Trimming left V 5 bases short and J 5 bases short, with 15 bases between. Looked up from germline, CDR1 is SQVTM and CDR2 is ANQGSEA. The CDR3 has 13 residues. As DNA, the CDR3 is TGCAGCGTTCGGACGCTCGGTAGGGAGACCCAGTACTTC. Protein sequence: CSVRTLGRETQYF.

The rearrangement joins TRBV15 to TRBJ1-4; a weak D match, TRBD1 (5 bases). Germline CDR1 is LNHNV and CDR2 is YYDKDF (reference sequence). Trimming cost V 0 bases and J 6 bases, with 8 bases left between them. This CDR3 spans 14 amino acids. The CDR3 DNA reads as TGTGCCACCAGCAGAGATGGCAGGGATGAAAAACTGTTTTTT. Translated: CATSRDGRDEKLFF.

Comment on this clonotype: A single base separates this from a much larger clone, so it may be a read error. This rearrangement joins TRBV5-4 to TRBJ2-1; unclear D gene. This CDR3 is 16 amino acids long. CDR1 SGHNT and CDR2 YYREEE come from the germline V gene (reference sequence). CDR3 bases: TGTGCCAGCTGCTTCTTCCTTTCAGGCTCCTACAATGAGCAGTTCTTC. As protein: CASCFFLSGSYNEQFF.

The V call is TRBV12-3 or TRBV12-4, the J call TRBJ2-5, with 7 bases aligning to TRBD2. V trimming: 3 bases; J trimming: 11 bases; junction bases outside the gene matches: 15. CDR3 length: 15 amino acids. CDR3 protein: CASSFSGLTNNEQYF. The CDR3 DNA reads TGTGCCAGCAGTTTCTCGGGACTAACCAACAATGAGCAGTACTTC.